The rows below give T cell receptor beta chains drawn from one sample of a study of CD8 T cells in Susac syndrome. TCRdb called the immunoSEQ multiplex PCR reads again in MiXCR, with one record for every CDR3 protein. The sample lists more than 40,000 distinct CDR3 sequences, 80% to 95% occurring once. Sequenced: CD8+ T cells from PBMCs. The receptors here all came from a human donor in good health. CDR3s include the opening cysteine and the closing phenylalanine or tryptophan. The order of the fields is J gene, V gene, CDR3 protein.

>TRBJ2-2|TRBV7-6
CASSRTGGAPGELFF
>TRBJ2-1|TRBV7-2
CASSGSVSYNEQFF
>TRBJ1-5|TRBV19
CASSMNNAQKHQPQHF
>TRBJ2-1|TRBV24-1
CATSDRGPYNEQFF
>TRBJ1-1|TRBV19
CASSIDGVLTEAFF
>TRBJ2-1|TRBV27
CASSLSGSGANEQFF
>TRBJ2-1|TRBV4-1
CASSQDWGIEQFF
>TRBJ2-7|TRBV9
CASSAEESSYEQYF
>TRBJ2-1|TRBV9
CASSVGGPPYNEQFF
>TRBJ1-2|TRBV6-6
CASSLEGLGRGYTF
>TRBJ1-1|TRBV28
CASSLNGGYTEAFF
>TRBJ2-7|TRBV7-9
CASSFRTDEQYF
>TRBJ2-2|TRBV5-4
CASSFMGLAGGRSGELFF
>TRBJ2-1|TRBV7-7
CASSLGSGTKQFF
>TRBJ2-7|TRBV5-4
CATEGGDPREQYF
>TRBJ1-2|TRBV5-1
CASSEPSYGYTF
>TRBJ2-1|TRBV28
CASSFTPLDRDGEGEQFF
>TRBJ2-7|TRBV20-1
CSAPGTRSSYEQYF
>TRBJ1-2|TRBV6-6
CATWGQAGYTF
>TRBJ2-7|TRBV2
CASTTDRGRSYEQYF
>TRBJ2-1|TRBV29-1
CSVRGLAGEGSYNEQFF
>TRBJ2-1|TRBV5-1
CASSATSPNWYEQFF
>TRBJ1-4|TRBV5-1
CASSSGQGYEKLFF
>TRBJ2-6|TRBV29-1
CSVAQGAISGANVLTF
>TRBJ2-1|TRBV30
CAWSRRTGDVNEQFF
>TRBJ1-2|TRBV7-9
CASTVTGAQDGYTF
>TRBJ2-1|TRBV2
CASSEAAGLSYNEQFF
>TRBJ2-7|TRBV7-9
CASSLALGQGFYEQYF
>TRBJ2-3|TRBV28
CASRTVTGQGFTDTQYF
>TRBJ2-7|TRBV6-6
CASSSAGNTYEQYF